This note documents a single TCR beta chain sequence. Its antigen is unknown. TCRdb reprocessed the RT-PCR reads with MiXCR, giving one entry per CDR3 protein. The table shows more than 450,000 distinct CDR3 sequences, with around 8% occurring only once. V gave up 0 bases and J gave up 1 base, with 9 bases separating them. The CDR3 has 15 amino acids. Germline assignment: CDR1 LNHNV and CDR2 YYDKDF (reference sequence). The sample belongs to a study of response to subunit inactivated influenza vaccine. Study findings and constraints: The authors proposed limited new T cell recruitment per seasonal influenza vaccination.

The chain has TRBV15 and TRBJ2-5; D not resolved. The clonotype originates from a man in his fifties or sixties who received an inactivated influenza vaccine. The sample was PBMCs from blood, taken 23 months after vaccination. The DNA for the CDR3 is TGTGCCACCAGCAGAGATCCGGCCACCCAAGAGACCCAGTACTTC. This translates into CATSRDPATQETQYF.